This note documents a single T cell receptor beta chain sequence. What it binds is not known. The record originates from a study of T cell responses to AZD1222 COVID-19 vaccine. The method was immunoSEQ multiplex PCR; TCRdb's version includes in-frame clones alone and lacks a portion of them. The sample records 85,000 to 130,000 clones, more than 75% being singletons. With V trimmed by 3 bases and J by 1 base, 11 bases remained unmatched. CDR1 is SGDLS, CDR2 YYNGEE, per germline. The CDR3 contains 18 residues. Findings and limits, study-wide: Most donors were white British and more were female, and clonal diversity was possibly underestimated. Repertoires were obtained solely post-peak T cell response. Among those given AZD1222, only 5 to 7 were seropositive at baseline.

This rearrangement joins TRBV9 to TRBJ2-2; 8 bases fit TRBD2. The sample here was peripheral blood, taken 28 days after the second dose of the MenACWY control vaccine. This clonotype was obtained from an adult who received the MenACWY meningococcal vaccine as a control. The CDR3 region is CASSGNYLRGGNTGELFF. The CDR3 nucleotides are TGTGCCAGCAGCGGAAACTACCTCCGGGGGGGGAACACCGGGGAGCTGTTTTTT.